This T cell receptor (beta chain) was sequenced in a study of neurological immune-mediated disorders. Specified time point: longitudinal time-point 2. The unsorted libraries were produced from 2 million PBMCs held at -80 C. The table lists this clonotype with many counts. CDR1 and CDR2 from the germline V gene are KGHDR and SFDVKD. This CDR3 has 13 residues. The V gene lost 7 bases and the J gene lost 1 base, with 9 bases spanning the gap. By 5'RACE with 10-nucleotide random UMIs, the cDNA was made. Every sequencing run generated over 170 million TCR-beta sequences from 15-18 subjects. MiXCR, run by TCRdb on the 5' RACE reads, gives a single entry per CDR3 protein. This sample carries 81,000 or so distinct CDR3 sequences, 13% of them seen once, and the ten largest clones take approximately 5%.

The clonotype comes from a female donor with HTLV-1-associated myelopathy (HAM/TSP). Sequenced sample: PBMCs. V is TRBV24-1 and J is TRBJ1-1; D possibly corresponds to TRBD1 (5 bases). The CDR3 DNA reads as TGTGCCACCAGGAGAGGACAGAACACTGAAGCTTTCTTT. It yields the protein CATRRGQNTEAFF.